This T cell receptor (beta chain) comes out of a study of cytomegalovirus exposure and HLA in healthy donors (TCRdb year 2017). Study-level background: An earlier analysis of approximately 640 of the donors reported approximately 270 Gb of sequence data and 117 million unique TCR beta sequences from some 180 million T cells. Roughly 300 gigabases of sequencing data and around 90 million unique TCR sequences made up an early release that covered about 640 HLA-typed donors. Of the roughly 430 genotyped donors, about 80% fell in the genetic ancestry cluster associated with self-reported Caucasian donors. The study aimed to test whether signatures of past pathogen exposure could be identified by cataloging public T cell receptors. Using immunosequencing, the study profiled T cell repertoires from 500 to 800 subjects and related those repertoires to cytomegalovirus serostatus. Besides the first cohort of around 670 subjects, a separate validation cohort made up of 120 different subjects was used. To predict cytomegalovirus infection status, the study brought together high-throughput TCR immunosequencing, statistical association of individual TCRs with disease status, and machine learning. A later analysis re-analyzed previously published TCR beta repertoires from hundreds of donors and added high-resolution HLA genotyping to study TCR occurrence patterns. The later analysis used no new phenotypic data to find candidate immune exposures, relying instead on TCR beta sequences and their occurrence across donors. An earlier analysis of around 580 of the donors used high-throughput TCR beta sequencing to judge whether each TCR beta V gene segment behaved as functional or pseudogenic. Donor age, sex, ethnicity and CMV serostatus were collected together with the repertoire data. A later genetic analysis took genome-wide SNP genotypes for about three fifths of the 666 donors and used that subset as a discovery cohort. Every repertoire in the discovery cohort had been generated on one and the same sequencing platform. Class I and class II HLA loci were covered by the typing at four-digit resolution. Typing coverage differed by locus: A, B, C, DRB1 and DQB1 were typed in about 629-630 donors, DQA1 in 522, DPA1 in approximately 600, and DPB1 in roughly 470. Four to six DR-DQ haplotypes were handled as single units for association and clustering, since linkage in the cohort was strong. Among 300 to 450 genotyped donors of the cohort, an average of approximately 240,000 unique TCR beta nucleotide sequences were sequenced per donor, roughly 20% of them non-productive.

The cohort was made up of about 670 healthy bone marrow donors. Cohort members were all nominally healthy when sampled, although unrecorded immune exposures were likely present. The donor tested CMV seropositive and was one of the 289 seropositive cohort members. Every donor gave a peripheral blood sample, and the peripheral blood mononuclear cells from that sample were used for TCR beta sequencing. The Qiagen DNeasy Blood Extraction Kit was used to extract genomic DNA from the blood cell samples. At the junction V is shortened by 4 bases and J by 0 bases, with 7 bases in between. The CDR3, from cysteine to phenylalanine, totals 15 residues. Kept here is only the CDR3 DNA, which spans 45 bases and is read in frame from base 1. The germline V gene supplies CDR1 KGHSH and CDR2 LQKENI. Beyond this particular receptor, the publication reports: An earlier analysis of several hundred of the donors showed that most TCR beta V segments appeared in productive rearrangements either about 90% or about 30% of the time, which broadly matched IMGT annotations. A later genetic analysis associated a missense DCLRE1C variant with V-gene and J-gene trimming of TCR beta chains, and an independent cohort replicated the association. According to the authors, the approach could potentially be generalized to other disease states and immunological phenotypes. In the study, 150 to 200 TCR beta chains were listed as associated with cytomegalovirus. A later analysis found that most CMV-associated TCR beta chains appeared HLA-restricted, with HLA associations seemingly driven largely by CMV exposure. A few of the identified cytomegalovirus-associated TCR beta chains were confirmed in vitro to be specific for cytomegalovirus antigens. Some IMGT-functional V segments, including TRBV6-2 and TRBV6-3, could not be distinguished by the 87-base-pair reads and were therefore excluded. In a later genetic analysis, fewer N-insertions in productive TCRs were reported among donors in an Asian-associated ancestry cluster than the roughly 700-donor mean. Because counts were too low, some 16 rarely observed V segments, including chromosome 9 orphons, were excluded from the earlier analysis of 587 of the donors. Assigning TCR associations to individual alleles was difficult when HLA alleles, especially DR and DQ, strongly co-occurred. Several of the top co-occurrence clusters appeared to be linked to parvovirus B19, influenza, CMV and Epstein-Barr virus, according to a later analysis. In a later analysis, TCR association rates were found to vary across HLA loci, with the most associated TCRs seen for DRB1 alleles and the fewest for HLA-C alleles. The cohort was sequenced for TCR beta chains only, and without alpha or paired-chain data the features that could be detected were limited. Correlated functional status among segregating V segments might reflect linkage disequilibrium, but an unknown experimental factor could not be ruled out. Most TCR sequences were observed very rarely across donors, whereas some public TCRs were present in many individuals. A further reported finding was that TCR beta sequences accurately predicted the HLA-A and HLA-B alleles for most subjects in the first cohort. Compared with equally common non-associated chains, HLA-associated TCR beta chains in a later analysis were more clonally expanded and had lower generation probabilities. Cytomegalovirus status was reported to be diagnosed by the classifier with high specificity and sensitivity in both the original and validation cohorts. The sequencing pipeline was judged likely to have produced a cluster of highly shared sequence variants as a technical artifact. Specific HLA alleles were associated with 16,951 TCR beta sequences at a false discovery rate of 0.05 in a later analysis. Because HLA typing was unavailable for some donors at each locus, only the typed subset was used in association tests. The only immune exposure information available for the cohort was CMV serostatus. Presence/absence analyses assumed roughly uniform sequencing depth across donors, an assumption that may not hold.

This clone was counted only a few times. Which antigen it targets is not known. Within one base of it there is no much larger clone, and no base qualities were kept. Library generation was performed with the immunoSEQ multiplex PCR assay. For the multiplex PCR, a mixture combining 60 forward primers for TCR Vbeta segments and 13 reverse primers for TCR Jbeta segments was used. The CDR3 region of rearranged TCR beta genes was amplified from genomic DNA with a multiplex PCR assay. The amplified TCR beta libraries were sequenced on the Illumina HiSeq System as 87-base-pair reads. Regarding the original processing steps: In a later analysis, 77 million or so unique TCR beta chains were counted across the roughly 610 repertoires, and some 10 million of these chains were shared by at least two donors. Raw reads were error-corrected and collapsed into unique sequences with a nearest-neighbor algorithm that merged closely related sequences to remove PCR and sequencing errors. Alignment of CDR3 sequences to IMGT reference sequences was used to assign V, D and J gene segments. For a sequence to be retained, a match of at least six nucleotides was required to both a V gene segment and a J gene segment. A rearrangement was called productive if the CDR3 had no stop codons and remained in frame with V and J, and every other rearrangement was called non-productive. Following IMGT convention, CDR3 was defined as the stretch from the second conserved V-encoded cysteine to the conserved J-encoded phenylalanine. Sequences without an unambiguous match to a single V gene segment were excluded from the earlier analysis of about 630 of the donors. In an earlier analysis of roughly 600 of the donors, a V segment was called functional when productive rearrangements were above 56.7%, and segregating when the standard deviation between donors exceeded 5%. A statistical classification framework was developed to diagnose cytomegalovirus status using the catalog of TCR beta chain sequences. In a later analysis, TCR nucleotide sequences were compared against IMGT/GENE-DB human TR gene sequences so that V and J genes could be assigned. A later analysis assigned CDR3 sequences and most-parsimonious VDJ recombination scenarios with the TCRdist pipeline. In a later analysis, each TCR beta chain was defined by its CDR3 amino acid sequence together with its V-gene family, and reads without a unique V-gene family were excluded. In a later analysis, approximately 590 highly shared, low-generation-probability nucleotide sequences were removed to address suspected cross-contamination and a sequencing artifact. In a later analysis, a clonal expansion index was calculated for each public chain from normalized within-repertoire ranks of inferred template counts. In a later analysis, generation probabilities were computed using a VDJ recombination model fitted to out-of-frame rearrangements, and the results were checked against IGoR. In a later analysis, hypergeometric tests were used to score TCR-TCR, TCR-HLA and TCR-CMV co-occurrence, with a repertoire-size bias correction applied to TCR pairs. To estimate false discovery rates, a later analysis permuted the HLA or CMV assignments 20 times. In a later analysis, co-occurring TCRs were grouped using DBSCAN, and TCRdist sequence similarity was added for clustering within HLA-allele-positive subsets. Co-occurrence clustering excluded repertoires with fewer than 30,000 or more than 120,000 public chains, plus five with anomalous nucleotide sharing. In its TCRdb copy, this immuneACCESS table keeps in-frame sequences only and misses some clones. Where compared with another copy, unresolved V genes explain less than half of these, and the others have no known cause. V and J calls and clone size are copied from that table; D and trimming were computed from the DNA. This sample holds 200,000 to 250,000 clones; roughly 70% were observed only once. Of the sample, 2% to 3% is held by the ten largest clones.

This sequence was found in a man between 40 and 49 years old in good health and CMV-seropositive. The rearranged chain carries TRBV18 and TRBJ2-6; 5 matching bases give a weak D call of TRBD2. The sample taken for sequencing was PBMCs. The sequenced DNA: TGTGCCAGCTCACGGGAGAACTCTGGGGCCAACGTCCTGACTTTC. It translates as CASSRENSGANVLTF.